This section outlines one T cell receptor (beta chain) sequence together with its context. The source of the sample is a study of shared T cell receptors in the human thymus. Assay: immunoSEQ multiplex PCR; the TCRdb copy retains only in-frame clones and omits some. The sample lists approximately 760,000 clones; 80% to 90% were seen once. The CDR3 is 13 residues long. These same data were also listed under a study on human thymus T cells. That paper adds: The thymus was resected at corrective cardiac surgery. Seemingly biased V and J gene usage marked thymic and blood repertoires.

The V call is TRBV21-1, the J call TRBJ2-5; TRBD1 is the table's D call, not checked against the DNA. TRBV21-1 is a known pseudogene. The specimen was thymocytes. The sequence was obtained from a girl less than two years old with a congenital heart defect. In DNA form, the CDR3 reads TGTGCCAGCAGCATCGAACAGCAGGAGACCCAGTACTTC. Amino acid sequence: CASSIEQQETQYF.